The rows below give T cell receptor beta chains drawn from one sample of a study of identical twins. TCRdb re-analysed the 5' RACE reads in MiXCR, keeping a single row per CDR3 protein. The data contain some 630,000 distinct CDR3 sequences, less than 9% of them seen just once; the ten biggest clones take up around 1.6%. The sample was also linked to a second study, of yellow fever vaccine responses in identical twins.

Sequencing used PBMCs. The receptor set was obtained from a woman younger than 30 in good health. Both conserved end residues are part of each CDR3.

j_gene | v_gene | CDR3aa
TRBJ2-7 | TRBV20-1 | CSARPITRTYEQYF
TRBJ1-6 | TRBV7-8 | CASSLGGRSSYNSPLHF
TRBJ2-3 | TRBV7-6 | CASSFRTQLPADTQYF
TRBJ2-7 | TRBV12-3/TRBV12-4 | CASTEGSYEQYF
TRBJ2-3 | TRBV6-4 | CASSEFSGITQYF
TRBJ2-2 | TRBV28 | CASSRDGGELFF
TRBJ2-2 | TRBV19 | CASSIQGAANTGELFF
TRBJ2-7 | TRBV27 | CASSLLAGDYEQYF
TRBJ2-1 | TRBV20-1 | CSARSGGRGFNEQFF
TRBJ1-2 | TRBV15 | CATSRVGSAYGYTF
TRBJ2-1 | TRBV4-2 | CASSQDRQSFYNEQFF
TRBJ2-2 | TRBV9 | CASSPWGGPGELFF
TRBJ2-7 | TRBV27 | CASSGQGWGEQYF
TRBJ2-5 | TRBV10-2 | CASTGTEEETQYF
TRBJ1-2 | TRBV3-1 | CASSPGGDVKANYGYTF
TRBJ2-2 | TRBV5-5 | CASSLDVSFTGELFF
TRBJ2-1 | TRBV5-1 | CASSFNALAGGGNEQFF
TRBJ1-4 | TRBV12-3/TRBV12-4 | CASSLTGNEKLFF
TRBJ1-4 | TRBV6-1 | CASSIGRDSEKLFF
TRBJ1-1 | TRBV29-1 | CSVEGTKNDTEAFF
TRBJ1-5 | TRBV5-1 | CASSLTTGQGQPQHF
TRBJ2-5 | TRBV24-1 | CATSDLKSSGRMDETQYF
TRBJ2-3 | TRBV20-1 | CSARIAGGTDTQYF
TRBJ2-3 | TRBV3-1 | CASSRLLVDTQYF
TRBJ2-7 | TRBV6-2/TRBV6-3 | CASSYSKSSGRAVYEQYF
TRBJ2-5 | TRBV5-1 | CASSFGSGQAETQYF
TRBJ2-6 | TRBV7-3 | CATGESGANVLTF
TRBJ1-5 | TRBV6-1 | CASRRDGGNQPQHF
TRBJ1-5 | TRBV20-1 | CSASLTGAQPQHF
TRBJ2-6 | TRBV6-1 | CASSVISGANVLTF
TRBJ2-3 | TRBV12-3/TRBV12-4 | CASSFRPLPGGDTQYF
TRBJ1-3 | TRBV29-1 | CSVGGDQTSGNTIYF
TRBJ2-1 | TRBV28 | CASSFPPGEQFF
TRBJ2-7 | TRBV29-1 | CSVEIRTSSYEQYF
TRBJ2-5 | TRBV10-3 | CATKDREGKETQYF
TRBJ2-5 | TRBV15 | CATSTGTAGTQYF
TRBJ2-1 | TRBV29-1 | CSVVPKLIYNEQFF
TRBJ2-3 | TRBV27 | CASNPGLGSTDTQYF
TRBJ2-1 | TRBV5-1 | CASSYTSGGSYNEQFF
TRBJ2-3 | TRBV7-8 | CASSLVLVYSTDTQYF
TRBJ2-1 | TRBV6-5 | CASSYSPRWLGNYNEQFF
TRBJ2-1 | TRBV4-2 | CASSQIRQGSFNEQFF
TRBJ2-1 | TRBV14 | CASSQGALGEQFF
TRBJ2-1 | TRBV11-2 | CASSLGLAGSSSSYNEQFF